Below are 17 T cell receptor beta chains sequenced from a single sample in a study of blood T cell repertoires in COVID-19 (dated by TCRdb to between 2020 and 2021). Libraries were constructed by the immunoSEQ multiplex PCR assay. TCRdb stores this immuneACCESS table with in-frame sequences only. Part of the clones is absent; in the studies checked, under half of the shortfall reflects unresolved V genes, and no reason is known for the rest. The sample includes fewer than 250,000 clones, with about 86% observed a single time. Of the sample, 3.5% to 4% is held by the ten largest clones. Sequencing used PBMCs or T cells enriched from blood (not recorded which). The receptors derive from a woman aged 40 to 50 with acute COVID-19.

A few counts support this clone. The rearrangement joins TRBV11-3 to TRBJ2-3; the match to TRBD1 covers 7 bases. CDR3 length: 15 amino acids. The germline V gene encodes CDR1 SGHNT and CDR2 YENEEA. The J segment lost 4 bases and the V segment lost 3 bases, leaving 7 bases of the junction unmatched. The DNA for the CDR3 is TGTGCCAGCAGCTTCCGACAGGGAATGGCAGATACGCAGTATTTT. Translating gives CASSFRQGMADTQYF.

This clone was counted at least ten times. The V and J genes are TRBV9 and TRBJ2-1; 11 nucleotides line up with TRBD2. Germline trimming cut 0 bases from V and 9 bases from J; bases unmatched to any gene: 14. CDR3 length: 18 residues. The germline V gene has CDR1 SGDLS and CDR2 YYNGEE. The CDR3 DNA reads TGTGCCAGCAGCGTAGGGACTAGCGGGCCACGGGTGGGGGGTGAGCAGTTCTTC. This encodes CASSVGTSGPRVGGEQFF.

CDR3 region: CASSSPGTGDQPQHF. The DNA for the CDR3 is TGTGCCAGCAGTTCCCCAGGGACAGGGGACCAGCCCCAGCATTTT. The J gene is TRBJ1-5, the V gene TRBV28; 10 nucleotides agree with TRBD1. V lost 4 bases to trimming and J lost 7 bases; unmatched junction nucleotides: 7. The CDR3 spans 15 residues. The V gene's germline CDR1 is MDHEN and CDR2 SYDVKM.

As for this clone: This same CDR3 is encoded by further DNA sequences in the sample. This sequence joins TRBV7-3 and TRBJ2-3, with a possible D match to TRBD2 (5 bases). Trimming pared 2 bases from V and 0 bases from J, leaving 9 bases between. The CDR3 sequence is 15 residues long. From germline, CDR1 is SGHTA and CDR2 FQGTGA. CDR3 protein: CASSLSGISTDTQYF. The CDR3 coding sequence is TGTGCCAGCAGCTTATCGGGAATCAGCACAGATACGCAGTATTTT.

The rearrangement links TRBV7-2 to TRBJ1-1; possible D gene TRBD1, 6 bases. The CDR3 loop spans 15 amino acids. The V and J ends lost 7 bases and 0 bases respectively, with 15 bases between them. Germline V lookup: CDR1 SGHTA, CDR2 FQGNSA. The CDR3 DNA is TGTGCCAGCAACCCCGCGGGGGGCCTGAACACTGAAGCTTTCTTT. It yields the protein CASNPAGGLNTEAFF.

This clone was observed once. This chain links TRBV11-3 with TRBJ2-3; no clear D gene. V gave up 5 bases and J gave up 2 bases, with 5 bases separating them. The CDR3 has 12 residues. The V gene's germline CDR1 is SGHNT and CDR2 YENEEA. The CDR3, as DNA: TGTGCCAGCAGCCCCAACACAGATACGCAGTATTTT. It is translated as CASSPNTDTQYF.

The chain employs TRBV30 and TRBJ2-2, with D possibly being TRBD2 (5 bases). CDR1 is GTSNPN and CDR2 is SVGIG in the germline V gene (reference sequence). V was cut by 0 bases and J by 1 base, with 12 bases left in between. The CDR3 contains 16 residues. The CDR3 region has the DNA TGTGCCTGGAGTGTTCCCGGGAACGTGAACACCGGGGAGCTGTTTTTT. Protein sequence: CAWSVPGNVNTGELFF.

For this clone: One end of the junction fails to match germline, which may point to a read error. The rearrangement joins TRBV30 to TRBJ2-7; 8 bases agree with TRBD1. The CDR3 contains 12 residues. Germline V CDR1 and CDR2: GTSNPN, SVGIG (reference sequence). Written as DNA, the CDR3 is TGTGCCTGGAGTGTTTCAACCGGGACAGGTTGGTTC. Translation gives CAWSVSTGTGWF.

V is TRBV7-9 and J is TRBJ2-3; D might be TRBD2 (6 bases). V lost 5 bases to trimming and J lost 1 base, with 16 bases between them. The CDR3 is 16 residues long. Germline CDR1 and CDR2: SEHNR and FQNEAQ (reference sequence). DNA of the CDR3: TGTGCCAGCAGCGGTCGACTAGGCATTCGCACAGATACGCAGTATTTT. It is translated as CASSGRLGIRTDTQYF.

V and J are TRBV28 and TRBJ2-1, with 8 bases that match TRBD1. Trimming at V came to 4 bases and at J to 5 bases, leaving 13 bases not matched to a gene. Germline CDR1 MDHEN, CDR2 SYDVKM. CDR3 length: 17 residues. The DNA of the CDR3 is TGTGCCAGCAGTTCTTTCGCTCAGGGGGCGCAAAACAATGAGCAGTTCTTC. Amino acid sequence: CASSSFAQGAQNNEQFF.

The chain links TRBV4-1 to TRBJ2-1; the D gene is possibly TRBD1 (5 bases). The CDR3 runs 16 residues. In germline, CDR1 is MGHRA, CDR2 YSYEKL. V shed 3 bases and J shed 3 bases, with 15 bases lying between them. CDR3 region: CASSHQTAPVYNEQFF. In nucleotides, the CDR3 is TGCGCCAGCAGCCACCAGACAGCCCCGGTCTACAATGAGCAGTTCTTC.

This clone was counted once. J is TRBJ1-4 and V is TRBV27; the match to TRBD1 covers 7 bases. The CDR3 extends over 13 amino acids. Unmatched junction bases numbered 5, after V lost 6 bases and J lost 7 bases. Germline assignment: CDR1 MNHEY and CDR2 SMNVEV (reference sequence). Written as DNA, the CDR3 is TGTGCCAGCAGCAGACAGGGAGCTGAAAAACTGTTTTTT. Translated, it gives CASSRQGAEKLFF.

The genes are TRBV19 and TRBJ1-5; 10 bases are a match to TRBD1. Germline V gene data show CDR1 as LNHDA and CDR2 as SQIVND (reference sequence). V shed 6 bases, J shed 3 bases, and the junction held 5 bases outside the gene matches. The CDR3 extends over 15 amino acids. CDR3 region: CASRYGTGDNQPQHF. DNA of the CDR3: TGTGCCAGTAGGTACGGGACAGGGGACAATCAGCCCCAGCATTTT.

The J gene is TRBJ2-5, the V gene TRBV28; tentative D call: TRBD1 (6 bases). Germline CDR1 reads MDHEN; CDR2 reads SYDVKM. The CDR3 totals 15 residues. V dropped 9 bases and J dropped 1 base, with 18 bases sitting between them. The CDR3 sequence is CASLDRTNLQETQYF. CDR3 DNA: TGTGCCAGTCTTGACAGGACAAACCTCCAAGAGACCCAGTACTTC.

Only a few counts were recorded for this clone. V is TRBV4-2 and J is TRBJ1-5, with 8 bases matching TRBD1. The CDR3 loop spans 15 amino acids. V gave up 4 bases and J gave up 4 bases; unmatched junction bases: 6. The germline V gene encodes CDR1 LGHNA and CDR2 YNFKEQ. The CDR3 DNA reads TGTGCCAGCAGCCCCCAAGGACAGGGTAATCAGCCCCAGCATTTT. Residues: CASSPQGQGNQPQHF.

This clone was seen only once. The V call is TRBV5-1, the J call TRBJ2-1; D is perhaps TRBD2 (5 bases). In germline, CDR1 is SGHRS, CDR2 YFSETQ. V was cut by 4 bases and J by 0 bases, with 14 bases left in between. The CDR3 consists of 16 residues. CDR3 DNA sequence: TGCGCCAGCAGCCCCGAGGACTGGTACTCCTACAATGAGCAGTTCTTC. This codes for CASSPEDWYSYNEQFF. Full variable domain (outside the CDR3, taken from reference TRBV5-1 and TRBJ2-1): KAGVTQTPRYLIKTRGQQVTLSCSPISGHRSVSWYQQTPGQGLQFLFEYFSETQRNKGNFPGRFSGRQFSNSRSEMNVSTLELGDSALYLCASSPEDWYSYNEQFFGPGTRLTVL.

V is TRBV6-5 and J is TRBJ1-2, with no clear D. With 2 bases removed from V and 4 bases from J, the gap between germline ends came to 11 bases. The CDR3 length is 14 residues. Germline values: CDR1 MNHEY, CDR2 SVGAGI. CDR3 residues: CASSYRKGGYGYTF. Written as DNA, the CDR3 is TGTGCCAGCAGTTACCGTAAGGGAGGCTATGGCTACACCTTC.